This TCR beta chain is from a study of blood T cell repertoires in COVID-19. Study at large: T cells, B-cell-depleted T cells, or PBMCs supplied cDNA or gDNA.

Original data processing: Amplified reference gene primers provided the basis for estimating nucleated cell counts. Using immunoSEQ multiplex PCR, the repertoire was profiled, and TCRdb retains in-frame clones only, with some absent. V and J calls and clone size are copied from that table; D and trimming were computed from the DNA. The sample holds around 75,000 clones, around 89% seen once. V was clipped by 0 bases and J by 2 bases; unmatched bases: 3. The CDR3 contains 15 residues. Germline V CDR1 and CDR2: SGHNT, YYREEE (reference sequence). The sample consisted of peripheral blood. This TCR was recovered from a human donor in a cohort sampled during active COVID-19. This chain connects TRBV5-4 to TRBJ1-1, with 8 bases lining up with TRBD1. CDR3 sequence: CASSLVGQANTEAFF. In DNA, the CDR3 is TGTGCCAGCAGCTTGGTGGGACAGGCAAACACTGAAGCTTTCTTT.